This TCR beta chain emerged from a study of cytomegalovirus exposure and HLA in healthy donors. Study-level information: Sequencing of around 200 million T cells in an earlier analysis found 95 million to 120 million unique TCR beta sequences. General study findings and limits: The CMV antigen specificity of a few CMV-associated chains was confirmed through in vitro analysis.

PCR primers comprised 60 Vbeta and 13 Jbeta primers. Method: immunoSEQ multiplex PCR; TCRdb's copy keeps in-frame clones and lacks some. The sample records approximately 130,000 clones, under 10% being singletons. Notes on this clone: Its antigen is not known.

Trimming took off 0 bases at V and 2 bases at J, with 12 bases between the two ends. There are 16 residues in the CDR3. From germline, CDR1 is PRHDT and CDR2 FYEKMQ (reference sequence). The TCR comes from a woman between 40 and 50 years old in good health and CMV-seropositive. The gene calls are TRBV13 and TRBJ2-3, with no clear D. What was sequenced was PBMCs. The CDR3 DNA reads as TGTGCCAGCAGCTTAGGGGTAGACAAAAACACAGATACGCAGTATTTT. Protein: CASSLGVDKNTDTQYF. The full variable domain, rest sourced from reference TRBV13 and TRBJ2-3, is AAGVIQSPRHLIKEKRETATLKCYPIPRHDTVYWYQQGPGQDPQFLISFYEKMQSDKGSIPDRFSAQQFSDYHSELNMSSLELGDSALYFCASSLGVDKNTDTQYFGPGTRLTVL.